This TCR beta chain was retrieved from a study of blood T cell repertoires in COVID-19. The repertoire was sequenced with immunoSEQ multiplex PCR; TCRdb's copy has only in-frame clones and lacks some. In the table there are around 200,000 clones, approximately 86% of which are singletons. The material sequenced was peripheral blood. The clonotype was recovered from a man aged 30 to 45 with acute or convalescent COVID-19.

CDR3 amino acids: CASSYSGTGDYEQYF. In DNA form, the CDR3 reads TGTGCCAGCAGTTATTCCGGGACAGGGGACTACGAGCAGTACTTC. The genes are TRBV27 and TRBJ2-7; 10 nucleotides match TRBD1. The V segment lost 4 bases and the J segment 3 bases; nucleotides outside the gene matches: 6. CDR3 length: 15 residues. CDR1 and CDR2 (germline): MNHEY, SMNVEV (reference sequence).